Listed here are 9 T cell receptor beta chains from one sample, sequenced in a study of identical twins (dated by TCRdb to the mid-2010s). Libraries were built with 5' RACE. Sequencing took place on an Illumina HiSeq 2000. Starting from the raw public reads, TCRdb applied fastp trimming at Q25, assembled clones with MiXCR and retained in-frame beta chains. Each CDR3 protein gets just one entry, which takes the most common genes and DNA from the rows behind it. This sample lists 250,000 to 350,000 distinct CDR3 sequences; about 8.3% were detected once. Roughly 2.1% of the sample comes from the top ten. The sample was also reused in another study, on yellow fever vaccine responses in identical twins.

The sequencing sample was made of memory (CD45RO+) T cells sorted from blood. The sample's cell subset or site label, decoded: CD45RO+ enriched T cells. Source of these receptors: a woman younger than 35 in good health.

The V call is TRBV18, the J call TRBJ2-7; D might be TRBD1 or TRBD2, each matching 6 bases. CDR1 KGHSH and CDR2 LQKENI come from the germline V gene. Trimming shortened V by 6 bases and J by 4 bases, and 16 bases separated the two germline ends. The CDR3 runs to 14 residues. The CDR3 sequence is CASSPNRGPYEQYV. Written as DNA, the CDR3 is TGTGCCAGCTCGCCGAACCGGGGGCCGTACGAGCAGTACGTC.

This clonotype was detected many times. CDR3 sequence: CASSIGGGSAYNEQFF. In nucleotides, the CDR3 is TGTGCCAGTAGTATAGGGGGAGGGAGCGCCTACAATGAGCAGTTCTTC. The chain carries TRBV19 and TRBJ2-1, with 7 bases matching TRBD2. V lost 1 base and J lost 2; bases outside the gene matches: 5. The length of the CDR3 is 16 residues. Germline lookup yields CDR1 LNHDA and CDR2 SQIVND (reference sequence).

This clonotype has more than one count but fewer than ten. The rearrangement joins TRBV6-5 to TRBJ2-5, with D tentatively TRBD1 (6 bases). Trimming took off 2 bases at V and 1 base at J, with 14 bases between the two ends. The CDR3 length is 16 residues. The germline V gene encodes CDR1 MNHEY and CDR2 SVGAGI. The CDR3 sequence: CASSYLRGRTQETQYF. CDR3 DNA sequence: TGTGCCAGCAGTTACCTTAGGGGGAGAACCCAAGAGACCCAGTACTTC.

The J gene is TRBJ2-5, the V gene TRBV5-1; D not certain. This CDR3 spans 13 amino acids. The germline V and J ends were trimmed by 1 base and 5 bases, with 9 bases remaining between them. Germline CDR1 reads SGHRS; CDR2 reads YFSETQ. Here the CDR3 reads CASSLHLGETQYF. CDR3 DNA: TGCGCCAGCAGCTTGCACCTCGGGGAGACCCAGTACTTC.

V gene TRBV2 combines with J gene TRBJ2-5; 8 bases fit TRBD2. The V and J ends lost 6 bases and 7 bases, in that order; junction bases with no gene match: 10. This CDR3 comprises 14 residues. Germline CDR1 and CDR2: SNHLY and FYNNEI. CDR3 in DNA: TGTGCCAGCAGCGGGAGGGGATCTCCATCGACCCAGTACTTC. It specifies CASSGRGSPSTQYF.

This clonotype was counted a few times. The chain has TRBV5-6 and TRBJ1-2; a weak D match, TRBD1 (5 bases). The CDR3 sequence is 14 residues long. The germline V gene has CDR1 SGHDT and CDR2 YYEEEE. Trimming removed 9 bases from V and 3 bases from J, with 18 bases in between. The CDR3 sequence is CAMSPGRGDYGYTF. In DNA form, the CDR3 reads TGTGCCATGAGCCCCGGTAGGGGCGACTATGGCTACACCTTC.

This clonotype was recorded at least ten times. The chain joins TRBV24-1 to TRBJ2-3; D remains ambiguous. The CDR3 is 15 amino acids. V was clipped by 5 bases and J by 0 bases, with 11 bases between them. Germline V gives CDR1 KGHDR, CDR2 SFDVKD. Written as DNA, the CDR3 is TGTGCCACCAGTGGAGGTCGTTCTAGCACAGATACGCAGTATTTT. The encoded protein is CATSGGRSSTDTQYF.

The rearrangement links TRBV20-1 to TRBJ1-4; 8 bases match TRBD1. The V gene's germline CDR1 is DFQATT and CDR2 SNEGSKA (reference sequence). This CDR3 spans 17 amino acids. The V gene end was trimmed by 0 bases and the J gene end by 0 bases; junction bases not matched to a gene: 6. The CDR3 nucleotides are TGCAGTGCTAGAGACGGACAGGGAGTTGCAACTAATGAAAAACTGTTTTTT. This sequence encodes CSARDGQGVATNEKLFF.

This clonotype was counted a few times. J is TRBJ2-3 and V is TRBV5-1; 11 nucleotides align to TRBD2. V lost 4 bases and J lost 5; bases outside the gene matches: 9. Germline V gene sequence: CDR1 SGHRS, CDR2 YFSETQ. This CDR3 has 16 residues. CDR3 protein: CASSLVAGGPGDTQYF. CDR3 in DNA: TGCGCCAGCAGCCTGGTAGCGGGGGGGCCGGGAGATACGCAGTATTTT.